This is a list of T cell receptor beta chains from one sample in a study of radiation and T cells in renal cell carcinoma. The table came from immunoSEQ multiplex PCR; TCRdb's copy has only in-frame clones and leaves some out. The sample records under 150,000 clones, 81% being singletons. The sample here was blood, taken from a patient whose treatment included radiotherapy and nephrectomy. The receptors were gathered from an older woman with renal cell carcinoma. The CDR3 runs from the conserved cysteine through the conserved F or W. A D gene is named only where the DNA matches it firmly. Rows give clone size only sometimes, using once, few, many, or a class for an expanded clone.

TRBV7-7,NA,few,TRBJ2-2,TGTGCTAGCAGCTTAGAGGGATTCGGGGAGCTGTTTTTT,CASSLEGFGELFF
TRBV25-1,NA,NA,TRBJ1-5,TGTGCCAGCAGTGAATCTGGGTCTGGCAATCAGCCCCAGCATTTT,CASSESGSGNQPQHF
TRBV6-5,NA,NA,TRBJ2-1,TGTGCCAGCAGAAAAACTGGGCTTAGCAGGGATGAGCAGTTCTTC,CASRKTGLSRDEQFF
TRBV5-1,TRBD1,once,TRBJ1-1,TGCGCCAGCAGCTCCGGGGGGACAGGGAAGGCTGAAGCTTTCTTT,CASSSGGTGKAEAFF
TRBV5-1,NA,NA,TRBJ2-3,TGCGCCAGCAGCTTGGTGGCTACTAGCACAGATACGCAGTATTTT,CASSLVATSTDTQYF
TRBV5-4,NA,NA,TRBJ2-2,TGTGCCAGCAGCTGGAACCCCGGGGAGCTGTTTTTT,CASSWNPGELFF
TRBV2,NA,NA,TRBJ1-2,TGTGCCAGCTCGGGGGTAGTATCTAACTATGGCTACACCTTC,CASSGVVSNYGYTF
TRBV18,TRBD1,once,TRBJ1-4,TGTGCCAGCTCCCCCGGACAGGGGAATGAAAAACTGTTTTTT,CASSPGQGNEKLFF
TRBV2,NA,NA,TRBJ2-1,TGTGCCAGCAGCGCGGATTACAATGAGCAGTTCTTC,CASSADYNEQFF
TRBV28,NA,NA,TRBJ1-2,TGTGCCAGCAGTCAAGGCTATGGCTACACCTTC,CASSQGYGYTF
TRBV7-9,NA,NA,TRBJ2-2,TGTGCCAGCAGCTCTCTCACCGGGGAGCTGTTTTTT,CASSSLTGELFF
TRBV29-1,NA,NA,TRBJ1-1,TGCAGCGGTGCTACAGGAGCAGACACTGAAGCTTTCTTT,CSGATGADTEAFF
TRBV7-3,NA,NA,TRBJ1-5,TGTGCCAGCAGCTTAAGCGGACGGCCTGATCAGCCCCAGCATTTT,CASSLSGRPDQPQHF
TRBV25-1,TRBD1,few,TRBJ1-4,TGTGCCAGCAGTGAATACTTCCGGGACAGGGCTGAAAAACTGTTTTTT,CASSEYFRDRAEKLFF
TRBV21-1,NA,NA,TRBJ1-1,TGTGCCAGCAGCAAATCTCAGGGGCGGAACACTGAAGCTTTCTTT,CASSKSQGRNTEAFF
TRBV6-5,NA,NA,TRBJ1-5,TGTGCCAGCAGCTCTCCTAATCAGCCCCAGCATTTT,CASSSPNQPQHF
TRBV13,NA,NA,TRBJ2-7,TGTGCCAGCAGCTTAGGAGGTGGTCAGGGCTACGGCGGGCAGTACTTC,CASSLGGGQGYGGQYF
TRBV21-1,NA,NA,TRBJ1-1,TGTGCCAGGAGGGCAACGATACCAGAGGTCCCCGACAACACTGAAGCTTTCTTT,CARRATIPEVPDNTEAFF
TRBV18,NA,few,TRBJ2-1,TGTGCCAGCTCACCAAGCGGGAATGAGCAGTTCTTC,CASSPSGNEQFF
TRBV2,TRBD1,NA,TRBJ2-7,TGTGCCAGCAAATCGGGCGGGACAGGGTTCTACGAGCAGTACTTC,CASKSGGTGFYEQYF
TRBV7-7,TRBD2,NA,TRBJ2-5,TGTGCTAGCAGCCCGGGACTAGCGGGGTTAGAGACCCAGTACTTC,CASSPGLAGLETQYF
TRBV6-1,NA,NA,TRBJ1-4,TGTGCCAGCAGGCCCCGGACAATGAAGGAAAAACTGTTTTTT,CASRPRTMKEKLFF
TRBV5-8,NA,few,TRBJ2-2,TGTGCCAGCAGCTTTTATACAGGCACCGGGGAGCTGTTTTTT,CASSFYTGTGELFF
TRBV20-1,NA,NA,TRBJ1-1,TGCAGTGCTAAGCATGGGACTGAAGCTTTCTTT,CSAKHGTEAFF
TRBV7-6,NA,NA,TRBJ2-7,TGTGCCAGCAGCTCGACAACTCCCTACGAGCAGTACTTC,CASSSTTPYEQYF
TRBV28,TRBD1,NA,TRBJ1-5,TGTGCCAGCAGTGTTACGGGGACCGGGACAGGGGTCCAGCCCCAGCATTTT,CASSVTGTGTGVQPQHF
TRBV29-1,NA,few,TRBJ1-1,TGCAGCGCCGGGGTCCTTAACACTGAAGCTTTCTTT,CSAGVLNTEAFF
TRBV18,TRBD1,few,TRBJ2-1,TGTGCCAGCTCACCTACCGGGACAGGGGGCAACGATGAGCAGTTCTTC,CASSPTGTGGNDEQFF
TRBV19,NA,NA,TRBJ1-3,TGTGCCAGTACAGATACAGGGTACGGAAGAAACACCATATATTTT,CASTDTGYGRNTIYF
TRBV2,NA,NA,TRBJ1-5,TGTGCCAGCAGTGATGGGGGGCCCCAGCATTTT,CASSDGGPQHF
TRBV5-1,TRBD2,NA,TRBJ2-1,TGCGCCAGCAGCCCCATGCCCGGGACTAGCGGGGGTAATGAGCAGTTCTTC,CASSPMPGTSGGNEQFF
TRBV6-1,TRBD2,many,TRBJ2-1,TGTGCCAGCAGTGTCACTAGCGGGGGTTACAATGAGCAGTTCTTC,CASSVTSGGYNEQFF
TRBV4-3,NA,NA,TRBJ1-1,TGCGCCAGCAGCTCCGGGGAGGGACGGACTGAAGCTTTCTTT,CASSSGEGRTEAFF
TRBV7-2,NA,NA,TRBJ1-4,TGTGCCAGCAGCTTAGTTGGCGCAACTAATGAAAAACTGTTTTTT,CASSLVGATNEKLFF
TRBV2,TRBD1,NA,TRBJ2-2,TGTGCCAGCAGTATTAACAGGGGTTCCGGGGAGCTGTTTTTT,CASSINRGSGELFF
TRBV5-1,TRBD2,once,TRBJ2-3,TGCGCCAGCAGCTTGGGTACTAGCGGGGGGGTCACAGATACGCAGTATTTT,CASSLGTSGGVTDTQYF
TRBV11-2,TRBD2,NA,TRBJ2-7,TGTGCCAGCAGCCCGGGACTAGCGGCACTCTCCTACGAGCAGTACTTC,CASSPGLAALSYEQYF
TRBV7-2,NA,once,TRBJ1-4,TGTGCCAGCAGCTTAAGGCGAACTAATGAAAAACTGTTTTTT,CASSLRRTNEKLFF
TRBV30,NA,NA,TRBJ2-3,TGTGCCTGGGACCCTGGACGGAGCACAGATACGCAGTATTTT,CAWDPGRSTDTQYF
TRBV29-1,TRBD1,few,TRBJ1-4,TGCAGCGTTGTAGGACAGGGGACTAATGAAAAACTGTTTTTT,CSVVGQGTNEKLFF
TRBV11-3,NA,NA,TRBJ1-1,TGTGCCAGCAGCTTAGCCGTTGGGACTGAAGCTTTCTTT,CASSLAVGTEAFF
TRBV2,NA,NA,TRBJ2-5,TGTGCCAGCAGTGAAGCGTCTGGGGGGCAAGAGACCCAGTACTTC,CASSEASGGQETQYF
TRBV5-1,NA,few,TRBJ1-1,TGCGCCAGCAGCTTGGACAGGGACACTGAAGCTTTCTTT,CASSLDRDTEAFF
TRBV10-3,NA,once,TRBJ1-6,TGTGCCATCAGTGGAAGGGCCGTTTGGGGTTCACCCCTCCACTTT,CAISGRAVWGSPLHF
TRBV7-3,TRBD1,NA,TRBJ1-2,TGTGCCAGCAGCTTAAATCCCGGGACAGGGTATTACCTCAGACAAAATGGCTACACCTTC,CASSLNPGTGYYLRQNGYTF
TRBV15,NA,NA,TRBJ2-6,TGTGCCACCAGCACTTCCCGGATGAGAGGGAGCTCTGGGGCCAACGTCCTGACTTTC,CATSTSRMRGSSGANVLTF
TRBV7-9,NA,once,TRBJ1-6,TGTGCCAGCAGCCATATGAGGGCTCCCTCCTATTCACCCCTCCACTTT,CASSHMRAPSYSPLHF
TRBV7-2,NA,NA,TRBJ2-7,TGTGCCAGCAGCTCCTCCGGGACACCATTTTACGAGCAGTACTTC,CASSSSGTPFYEQYF
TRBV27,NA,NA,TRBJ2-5,TGTGCCAGCAGCCCCACGAAGGGACATCCCAGGGGAGAGACCCAGTACTTC,CASSPTKGHPRGETQYF
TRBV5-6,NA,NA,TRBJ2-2,TGTGCCAGCAGCTTGTCACTGGGTACGAACACCGGGGAGCTGTTTTTT,CASSLSLGTNTGELFF
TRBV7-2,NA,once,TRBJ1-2,TGTGCCAGCAGCTCACTGCATAGTGGCTACACCTTC,CASSSLHSGYTF
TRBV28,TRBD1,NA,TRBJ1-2,TGTGCCAGCTCTTCGCCGGGACAGGGGGCGCAAGACTACACCTTC,CASSSPGQGAQDYTF
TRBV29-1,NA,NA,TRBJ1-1,TGCAGCGTTGTGGATGGCACTGAAGCTTTCTTT,CSVVDGTEAFF